One and the same sample provided the 22 T cell receptor beta chains below, sequenced in a study of T cell repertoires in cytomegalovirus infection. No antigens are known for them. Each CDR3 protein gets one entry after TCRdb re-called the reads with MiXCR. In the table there are under 300,000 distinct CDR3 sequences, 20% to 25% of which are singletons. The sequences come from cultured PBMCs, collected from culture after CMV antigen stimulation. The receptors here all came from a human donor in good health (CMV status not recorded). Some clones in this sample may be carry-over from other donors' samples.

CDR3 nucleotides: TGTGCCAGCACCCCACCCGGGTGGGACACTGAAGCTTTCTTT. This encodes CASTPPGWDTEAFF. The rearrangement joins TRBV6-6 to TRBJ1-1, with unresolved D. This CDR3 region has 14 residues. V shed 7 bases and J shed 3 bases, with 15 bases lying between them. Germline V gives CDR1 MNHNY, CDR2 SVGAGI (reference sequence).

The CDR3 DNA sequence: TGTGCCAGCTCACCACTACCGGGGACTTCTAGGACTAGCACAGATACGCAGTATTTT. This gives the protein CASSPLPGTSRTSTDTQYF. The rearrangement joins TRBV18 to TRBJ2-3; D is perhaps TRBD2 (6 bases). The V end lost 1 base, the J end lost 0 bases, and 20 bases lay between the germline ends. This CDR3 is built from 19 residues. Germline lookup yields CDR1 KGHSH and CDR2 LQKENI.

V and J are TRBV7-9 and TRBJ2-5; 7 nucleotides align to TRBD2. This CDR3 is built from 18 residues. The V gene end was trimmed by 4 bases and the J gene end by 9 bases; junction bases not matched to a gene: 23. In germline, CDR1 is SEHNR, CDR2 FQNEAQ (reference sequence). The CDR3 bases are TGTGCCAGCAGCTCCCCCGCGACTAGCCCAACCCAAGTGATGGCCCAGTACTTC. It encodes CASSSPATSPTQVMAQYF.

In its sample, this clonotype was seen once. The chain uses TRBV6-8 and TRBJ2-1; D call uncertain. Germline V lookup: CDR1 MNHGY, CDR2 SAAAGT. The CDR3 consists of 14 residues. Between the trimmed V and J ends, which lost 6 bases and 1 base, there was a span of 10 bases. The CDR3 sequence: CASSPATSYNEQFF. CDR3 in DNA: TGTGCCAGCAGCCCAGCAACGTCCTACAATGAGCAGTTCTTC.

This clonotype was detected many times. The chain recombines TRBV12-3 or TRBV12-4 with TRBJ2-4; TRBD2 is a possible D gene (6 bases). V lost 3 bases, J lost 5 bases, and 11 bases lay in between. This CDR3 is 14 amino acids long. CDR3 DNA sequence: TGTGCCAGCAGTTTTCCGGGGGTCCAAAACATTCAGTACTTC. The encoded protein is CASSFPGVQNIQYF.

The gene calls are TRBV28 and TRBJ2-7; 8 bases are shared with TRBD2. V was clipped by 6 bases and J by 2 bases; unmatched bases: 6. The CDR3 length is 14 residues. In germline, CDR1 is MDHEN, CDR2 SYDVKM. The CDR3 sequence: CASRTRTSPYEQYF. The CDR3 bases are TGTGCCAGCAGAACTAGGACTAGCCCCTACGAGCAGTACTTC.

This chain connects TRBV7-2 to TRBJ2-3, with D tentatively TRBD2 (5 bases). Trimming left V 5 bases short and J 4 bases short, with 16 bases between. CDR3 size: 15 residues. Germline V CDR1 and CDR2: SGHTA, FQGNSA. The CDR3 DNA is TGTGCCAGCAGCCCCCGCGAGGGTAGCCCAGATACGCAGTATTTT. Encoded protein: CASSPREGSPDTQYF. Variable domain in full (rest from reference TRBV7-2 and TRBJ2-3): GAGVSQSPSNKVTEKGKDVELRCDPISGHTALYWYRQSLGQGLEFLIYFQGNSAPDKSGLPSDRFSAERTGGSVSTLTIQRTQQEDSAVYLCASSPREGSPDTQYFGPGTRLTVL.

This chain connects TRBV6-4 to TRBJ2-6; D is undetermined. The CDR3 extends over 14 amino acids. The germline CDR1 and CDR2 sequences are MRHNA and SNTAGT. V was trimmed by 3 bases and J by 3 bases, leaving 6 bases between them. DNA of the CDR3: TGTGCCAGCAGTGAGATGTATGGGGCCAACGTCCTGACTTTC. Protein: CASSEMYGANVLTF.

This clonotype came up a few times. The V gene is TRBV6-6, the J gene TRBJ2-3, with unresolved D. Trimming left V 2 bases short and J 2 bases short, with 11 bases between. The CDR3 is made up of 15 amino acids. From germline, CDR1 is MNHNY and CDR2 SVGAGI (reference sequence). CDR3 sequence reads: CASSYAAESTDTQYF. The CDR3, as DNA: TGTGCCAGCAGTTACGCGGCGGAGTCCACAGATACGCAGTATTTT.

This clonotype was detected a few times. The rearrangement joins TRBV10-3 to TRBJ1-3; no reliable D call. Trimming removed 3 bases from V and 3 bases from J, with 18 bases in between. CDR3 length: 17 residues. CDR1 and CDR2 from the germline V gene are ENHRY and SYGVKD. CDR3 bases: TGTGCCATCAGTGATGACCCCGGAGGGCGGGGTGGAAACACCATATATTTT. It is translated as CAISDDPGGRGGNTIYF.

The chain has TRBV6-6 and TRBJ2-7; a weak D match, TRBD1 (5 bases). V shed 0 bases and J shed 3 bases, with 6 bases lying between them. Germline V gene sequence: CDR1 MNHNY, CDR2 SVGAGI (reference sequence). CDR3 length equals 13 residues. The CDR3 region is CASSYSDSYEQYV. Here the CDR3 DNA reads TGTGCCAGCAGTTACTCTGACAGCTACGAGCAGTACGTC.

This clonotype turned up a few times. DNA of the CDR3: TGTGCCGCAAATACAGGAAGCACAGATACGCAGTATTTT. Its translation is CAANTGSTDTQYF. The chain links TRBV30 to TRBJ2-3, with TRBD1 as a possible D gene (5 bases). Germline assignment: CDR1 GTSNPN and CDR2 SVGIG (reference sequence). V lost 8 bases and J lost 0, with 12 bases in between. The length of the CDR3 is 13 residues.

This clonotype occurred a few times. The chain is built from TRBV18 and TRBJ2-7; TRBD1 aligns across 10 bases. CDR1 is KGHSH and CDR2 is LQKENI in the germline V gene. This CDR3 is 15 amino acids long. The V segment lost 7 bases and the J segment 2 bases; nucleotides outside the gene matches: 8. This CDR3 is CASFRDRGLTYEQYF. Here the CDR3 DNA reads TGTGCCAGCTTCCGGGACAGGGGCCTAACCTACGAGCAGTACTTC. The variable domain in full, completed from reference TRBV18 and TRBJ2-7, reads NAGVMQNPRHLVRRRGQEARLRCSPMKGHSHVYWYRQLPEEGLKFMVYLQKENIIDESGMPKERFSAEFPKEGPSILRIQQVVRGDSAAYFCASFRDRGLTYEQYFGPGTRLTVT.

V is TRBV7-9 and J is TRBJ1-1, with D perhaps TRBD1 (5 bases). Germline CDR1 is SEHNR and CDR2 is FQNEAQ (reference sequence). This CDR3 has 14 residues. Deletions cut 5 bases from V and 11 bases from J, with 21 bases between. The CDR3 region is CASSGRQPHKGAFF. The CDR3, as DNA: TGTGCCAGCAGCGGAAGACAGCCTCATAAGGGGGCTTTCTTT.

The chain employs TRBV7-2 and TRBJ1-2; D uncertain. CDR3 length equals 14 residues. Looked up from germline, CDR1 is SGHTA and CDR2 is FQGNSA. Trimming stripped 3 bases from V and 6 bases from J, with 14 bases between. CDR3 DNA sequence: TGTGCCAGCAGCTTCTACACCAGCTCAGATGGCTACACCTTC. Amino acid sequence: CASSFYTSSDGYTF.

This clonotype occurred many times. The chain combines TRBV19 with TRBJ1-5, with TRBD1 matching over 9 bases. Germline V gene data show CDR1 as LNHDA and CDR2 as SQIVND (reference sequence). The length of the CDR3 is 15 residues. V trimming: 5 bases; J trimming: 4 bases; junction bases outside the gene matches: 6. CDR3 in DNA: TGTGCCAGTAGTGAAACAGGGGGCTTTAATCAGCCCCAGCATTTT. Residues: CASSETGGFNQPQHF. Full variable domain (missing parts from reference TRBV19 and TRBJ1-5): DGGITQSPKYLFRKEGQNVTLSCEQNLNHDAMYWYRQDPGQGLRLIYYSQIVNDFQKGDIAEGYSVSREKKESFPLTVTSAQKNPTAFYLCASSETGGFNQPQHFGDGTRLSIL.

The chain employs TRBV4-3 and TRBJ2-5; 9 nucleotides agree with TRBD1. After removal of 3 bases from V and 5 bases from J, the junction contained 7 bases not matched to a gene. This CDR3 comprises 15 residues. Germline values: CDR1 LGHNA, CDR2 YSLEER. CDR3 amino acids: CASSHGTGTDETQYF. The CDR3, as DNA: TGCGCCAGCAGCCACGGGACAGGGACGGATGAGACCCAGTACTTC.

The sample holds many counts of this clonotype. This chain connects TRBV7-2 to TRBJ1-5; D is unclear. Between the trimmed V and J ends, which lost 2 bases and 0 bases, there was a span of 8 bases. This CDR3 has 15 amino acids. Germline CDR1 is SGHTA and CDR2 is FQGNSA. The CDR3 spells CASSLFGNSNQPQHF. As DNA, the CDR3 is TGTGCCAGCAGCTTATTTGGGAATAGCAATCAGCCCCAGCATTTT.

The chain has TRBV4-1 and TRBJ2-7; no reliable D call. CDR3 length equals 11 residues. Trimming shortened V by 4 bases and J by 10 bases, and 11 bases separated the two germline ends. The germline V gene encodes CDR1 MGHRA and CDR2 YSYEKL. The CDR3 DNA sequence: TGCGCCAGCAGCCTCGGCGTGTCTCAGTACGTC. It is translated as CASSLGVSQYV.

The chain is built from TRBV30 and TRBJ1-1; unclear D gene. The CDR3 consists of 12 residues. V lost 1 base and J 1 base, leaving 4 bases between the germline ends. Germline CDR1 is GTSNPN and CDR2 is SVGIG (reference sequence). For the CDR3, the DNA is TGTGCCTGGAGTGGAGGGAACACTGAAGCTTTCTTT. It translates to CAWSGGNTEAFF.

Turning to this clonotype: No conserved phenylalanine or tryptophan is present at the end of the CDR3, so a read error is the likely explanation. V gene TRBV12-3 or TRBV12-4 combines with J gene TRBJ2-3; D remains ambiguous. The J call may not be correct, given that the DNA end is closer to TRBJ1-5. The CDR3 loop spans 16 amino acids. CDR3 bases: TGTGCCAGCAGTTTGAAGACTAGCGGGCCCACAGATACGCAGCATCTT. Translated: CASSLKTSGPTDTQHL.

This clonotype was seen repeatedly, ten times or more. The J gene is TRBJ1-2, the V gene TRBV12-3 or TRBV12-4; D is perhaps TRBD1 (6 bases). The V gene lost 1 base and the J gene lost 2 bases, with 11 bases spanning the gap. The CDR3 totals 15 residues. The CDR3 sequence is CASSLGARGNYGYTF. CDR3 nucleotides: TGTGCCAGCAGTTTAGGCGCCAGGGGAAACTATGGCTACACCTTC.